This entry is about one T cell receptor beta chain. This record comes from a study of blood T cell repertoires in COVID-19. Study-wide background: Italy, Spain and the United States were the sources of the convalescent and acute COVID-19 samples.

Study processing details: Estimates of nucleated cell counts were drawn from the amplification of reference gene primers. Profiling relied on immunoSEQ multiplex PCR, and the TCRdb table lists in-frame clones only, not all of them. That table gives V, J and clone size, and the DNA gave D and trimming. The sample yields approximately 200,000 clones, less than 90% seen once. This CDR3 is 13 amino acids long. Between the trimmed V and J ends, which lost 5 bases and 10 bases, there was a span of 12 bases. Germline CDR1 and CDR2: SGHAT and FQNNGV. Input material: peripheral blood. The chain joins TRBV11-2 to TRBJ1-6, with D perhaps matching TRBD1 (6 bases). The TCR sequence derives from a young man with acute or convalescent COVID-19. CDR3 bases: TGTGCCAGCAGCCTCCCCCAGGGGTCACCCCTCCACTTT. Protein: CASSLPQGSPLHF.